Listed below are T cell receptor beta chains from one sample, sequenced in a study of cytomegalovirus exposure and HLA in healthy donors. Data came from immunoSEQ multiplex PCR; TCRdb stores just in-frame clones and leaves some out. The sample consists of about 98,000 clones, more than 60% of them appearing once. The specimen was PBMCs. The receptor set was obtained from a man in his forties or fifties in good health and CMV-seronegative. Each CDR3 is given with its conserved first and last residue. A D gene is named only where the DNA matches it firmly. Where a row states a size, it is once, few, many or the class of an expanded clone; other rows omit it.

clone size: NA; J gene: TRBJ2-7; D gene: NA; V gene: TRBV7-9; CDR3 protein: CASSPPGGGGSYEQYF; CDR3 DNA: TGTGCCAGCAGCCCCCCCGGCGGAGGCGGCTCCTACGAGCAGTACTTC
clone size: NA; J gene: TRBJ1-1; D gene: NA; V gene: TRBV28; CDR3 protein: CASSSPGNQAFF; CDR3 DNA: TGTGCCAGCAGTTCTCCAGGGAATCAAGCTTTCTTT
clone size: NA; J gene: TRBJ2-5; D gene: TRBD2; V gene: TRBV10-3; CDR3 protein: CAISEVGGRAQETQYF; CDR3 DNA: TGTGCCATCAGTGAGGTTGGGGGGAGGGCACAAGAGACCCAGTACTTC
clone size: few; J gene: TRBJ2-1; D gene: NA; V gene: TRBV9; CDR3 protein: CASSRTSSYNEQFF; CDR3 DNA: TGTGCCAGCAGCCGAACTAGCTCCTACAATGAGCAGTTCTTC
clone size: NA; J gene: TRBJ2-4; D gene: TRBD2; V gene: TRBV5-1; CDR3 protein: CASSQGGGSKNIQYF; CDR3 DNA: TGCGCCAGCAGCCAGGGCGGGGGGTCCAAAAACATTCAGTACTTC
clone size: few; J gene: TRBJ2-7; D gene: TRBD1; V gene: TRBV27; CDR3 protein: CASSQGVRHYEQYF; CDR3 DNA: TGTGCCAGCAGCCAGGGGGTAAGGCACTACGAGCAGTACTTC
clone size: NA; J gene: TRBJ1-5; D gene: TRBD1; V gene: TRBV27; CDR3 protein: CASTGQGADQPQHF; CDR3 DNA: TGTGCCAGCACAGGACAGGGGGCGGATCAGCCCCAGCATTTT
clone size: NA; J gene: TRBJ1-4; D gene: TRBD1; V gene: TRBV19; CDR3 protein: CASSIASGGGEKLFF; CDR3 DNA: TGTGCCAGTAGTATAGCCTCAGGGGGAGGTGAAAAACTGTTTTTT
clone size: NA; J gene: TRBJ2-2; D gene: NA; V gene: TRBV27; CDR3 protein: CASSTPGPNTGELFF; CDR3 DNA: TGTGCCAGCAGTACCCCGGGTCCAAACACCGGGGAGCTGTTTTTT
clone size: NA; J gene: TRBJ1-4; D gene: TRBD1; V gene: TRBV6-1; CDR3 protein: CASSRDSATNEKLFF; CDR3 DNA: TGTGCCAGTTCCCGGGACAGTGCAACTAATGAAAAACTGTTTTTT
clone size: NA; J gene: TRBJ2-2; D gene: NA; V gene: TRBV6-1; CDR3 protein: CASNQVGGTGELFF; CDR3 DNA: TGTGCCAGCAATCAAGTCGGGGGTACCGGGGAGCTGTTTTTT
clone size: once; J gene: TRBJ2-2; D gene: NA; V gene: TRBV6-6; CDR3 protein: CASSWGQNTGELFF; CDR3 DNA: TGTGCTAGCAGCTGGGGGCAGAACACCGGGGAGCTGTTTTTT
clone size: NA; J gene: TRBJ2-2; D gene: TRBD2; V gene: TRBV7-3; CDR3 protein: CASSLTPTSGRGGTGELFF; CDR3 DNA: TGTGCCAGCAGCCTAACCCCTACTAGCGGGAGGGGCGGCACCGGGGAGCTGTTTTTT
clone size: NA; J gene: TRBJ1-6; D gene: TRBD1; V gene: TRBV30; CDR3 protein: CAWSARRGRGSPLHF; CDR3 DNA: TGTGCCTGGAGTGCCCGGAGGGGGCGCGGGTCACCCCTCCACTTT
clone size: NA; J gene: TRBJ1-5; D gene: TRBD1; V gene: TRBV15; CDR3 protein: CATSMWTGGQPQHF; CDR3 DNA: TGTGCCACCAGCATGTGGACAGGTGGACAGCCCCAGCATTTT